This paragraph reports one T cell receptor (beta chain). The ends were cut back, 0 bases at V and 4 bases at J, with 25 bases in the middle. The CDR3 loop spans 19 amino acids. Germline values: CDR1 GTSNPN, CDR2 SVGIG (reference sequence). The data were obtained in a study of shared T cell receptors in the human thymus. Only in-frame clones appear in the TCRdb table, and some are missing; sequencing was by immunoSEQ multiplex PCR. The top ten clones hold roughly 0.0089% of a sample with 600,000 or so clones, about 87% of them seen once. This sample also belongs to another study, concerning human thymus T cells.

The sequenced sample consisted of thymocytes. The clonotype was recovered from a boy younger than two with a congenital heart defect. The chain uses TRBV30 and TRBJ1-5, with D maybe TRBD1 (6 bases). Here the CDR3 DNA reads TGTGCCTGGAGTGTAACCCGCCCCGGGACATCCATGGGGAATCAGCCCCAGCATTTT. Its translation is CAWSVTRPGTSMGNQPQHF. The whole variable domain, filled in from reference TRBV30 and TRBJ1-5, reads SQTIHQWPATLVQPVGSPLSLECTVEGTSNPNLYWYRQAAGRGLQLLFYSVGIGQISSEVPQNLSASRPQDRQFILSSKKLLLSDSGFYLCAWSVTRPGTSMGNQPQHFGDGTRLSIL.